These T cell receptor beta chains were read from a single sample in a study of graft-versus-host responses after intestinal transplantation. The method was immunoSEQ multiplex PCR; TCRdb's version includes in-frame clones alone and lacks a portion of them. The sample comprises approximately 70,000 clones, more than 80% of which are singletons, and 2.5% rests with the top ten. Their specific antigens are unknown. Material: unstimulated CD8+ T cells sorted from spleen or lymph node cells, obtained before intestinal transplant. The source is a human donor who received an intestinal transplant. Each CDR3 is given with its conserved first and last residue. A D gene is named only where the DNA matches it firmly. A row's size may be missing; if present it is once, few, many or a size class.

TRBV2,TRBJ1-3,.,.,TGTGCCAGCAGTCGTTATTACTCTGGAAACACCATATATTTT,CASSRYYSGNTIYF
TRBV7-6,TRBJ2-6,.,.,TGTGCCAGCAGCTTAGGACCGTGGGGGGACTCTGGGGCCAACGTCCTGACTTTC,CASSLGPWGDSGANVLTF
TRBV9,TRBJ2-7,TRBD1,.,TGTGCCAGCAGCGTATTGGGACAGGGTTCAGAGCAGTACTTC,CASSVLGQGSEQYF
TRBV7-9,TRBJ2-7,TRBD1,.,TGTGCCAGCAGCTCGCCCCGGACAGGGGCAGGCGAGCAGTACTTC,CASSSPRTGAGEQYF
TRBV14,TRBJ2-1,TRBD2,.,TGTGCCAGCAGCCATAGCGGGAGGGGGAATGAGCAGTTCTTC,CASSHSGRGNEQFF
TRBV4-1,TRBJ1-1,.,.,TGCGCCAGCAGCCAAGCCTATCGGGGGAACACTGAAGCTTTCTTT,CASSQAYRGNTEAFF
TRBV5-1,TRBJ2-7,.,.,TGCGCCAGCGGCCCGTGGAGTGCTGGGGAGCAGTACTTC,CASGPWSAGEQYF
TRBV6-5,TRBJ2-2,.,.,TGTGCCAGCAGCCCGGGACAGAACACCGGGGAGCTGTTTTTT,CASSPGQNTGELFF
TRBV5-4,TRBJ2-5,.,.,TGTGCCAGCAGCCCGAGCGGAGAAGAGACCCAGTACTTC,CASSPSGEETQYF
TRBV18,TRBJ1-3,.,.,TGTGCCAGCTCACTCTTCTGGGACACGTACTCTGGAAACACCATATATTTT,CASSLFWDTYSGNTIYF
TRBV6-1,TRBJ1-4,.,.,TGTGCCAGCAGTGAGCAGGGTGCAACTAATGAAAAACTGTTTTTT,CASSEQGATNEKLFF
TRBV2,TRBJ1-6,.,.,TGTGCCAGCAGTGGCCTCAATCAGGGCAATTCACCCCTCCACTTT,CASSGLNQGNSPLHF
TRBV4-1,TRBJ2-1,TRBD2,.,TGCGCCAGCAGCCATGCAGGAATGTTCCCGGGACTAGCGGGAACGTATGAGCAGTTCTTC,CASSHAGMFPGLAGTYEQFF
TRBV4-1,TRBJ1-5,.,.,TGCGCCAGCAGCCAAGATCATGATCAGCCCCAGCATTTT,CASSQDHDQPQHF
TRBV7-6,TRBJ2-1,TRBD1,.,TGTGCCAGCAGCTCAGCCTCCGGGGACAGACACAATGAGCAGTTCTTC,CASSSASGDRHNEQFF
TRBV29-1,TRBJ2-7,.,.,TGCAGCGTTGATGGGATAACAGGGACCCCCTACGAGCAGTACTTC,CSVDGITGTPYEQYF
TRBV6-1,TRBJ2-5,TRBD1,.,TGTGCCAGCAGTGAAGGTATTGGACAGGGTATGAGCCAAGAGACCCAGTACTTC,CASSEGIGQGMSQETQYF
TRBV9,TRBJ1-6,.,.,TGTGCCAGCAGCGTCAGGGCAGGTATTAATTCACCCCTCCACTTT,CASSVRAGINSPLHF
TRBV28,TRBJ2-1,TRBD2,.,TGTGCCAGCGCACTAGGGACTAGCAGTGGGAATGAGCAGTTCTTC,CASALGTSSGNEQFF
TRBV15,TRBJ1-6,.,.,TGTGCCACCAGCAGAGGCAGGGGTCCCTATAATTCACCCCTCCACTTT,CATSRGRGPYNSPLHF
TRBV4-1,TRBJ2-7,TRBD1,.,TGCGCCAGCAGCCAAGAGGAAGGGACAGGGCTTGTCGACGAGCAGTACTTC,CASSQEEGTGLVDEQYF
TRBV9,TRBJ2-3,.,.,TGTGCCAGCAGCGGCGGGGGCGGTTGGGATACGCAGTATTTT,CASSGGGGWDTQYF
TRBV20-1,TRBJ2-1,.,.,TGCAGTGCTAGACTATACAATGAGCAGTTCTTC,CSARLYNEQFF
TRBV6-1,TRBJ2-1,.,.,TGTGCCAGCAGTGCCAGGGTCGCGAATGAGCAGTTCTTC,CASSARVANEQFF
TRBV15,TRBJ1-2,.,.,TGTGCCGCCAACGCCTCGATCAGGGGAGATGGCTACACCTTC,CAANASIRGDGYTF
TRBV2,TRBJ2-1,.,.,TGTGCCGGAGGACAGCGGACCGGCGCTCCTGACAATGAGCAGTTCTTC,CAGGQRTGAPDNEQFF
TRBV7-2,TRBJ2-7,TRBD1,.,TGTGCCAGCAGCCCTGGACAGGGGGAGAGGTACGAGCAGTACTTC,CASSPGQGERYEQYF
TRBV5-6,TRBJ1-2,TRBD1,.,TGTGCCAGCAGTCAGGACAGGAGCAACTATGGCTACACCTTC,CASSQDRSNYGYTF
TRBV6-1,TRBJ1-1,.,.,TGTGCCAGCCGATCGAACACAGGGTACACTGAAGCTTTCTTT,CASRSNTGYTEAFF
TRBV19,TRBJ2-7,.,.,TGTGCCAGTAGTATCGGTGGCGGCAGAAACGAGCAGTACTTC,CASSIGGGRNEQYF
TRBV29-1,TRBJ2-1,.,.,TGCAGCGTCGCGAGAGCAGGGTCCTACAATGAGCAGTTCTTC,CSVARAGSYNEQFF
TRBV7-8,TRBJ1-1,.,.,TGTGCCAGCAGCCAGGGGTCGATGGGAGCTTTCTTT,CASSQGSMGAFF
TRBV6-1,TRBJ2-7,.,.,TGTGCCAGCAGTTATGGGCCGAGCTCCTACGAGCAGTACTTC,CASSYGPSSYEQYF
TRBV2,TRBJ2-3,TRBD2,.,TGTGCCAGCAGTGAACTAGCGGGAGGTGAGACGGATACGCAGTATTTT,CASSELAGGETDTQYF
TRBV18,TRBJ2-7,.,.,TGTGCCAGCTCACCATGGAGGAACCGGTTCTACGAGCAGTACTTC,CASSPWRNRFYEQYF
TRBV9,TRBJ2-1,.,.,TGTGCCAGCAGCGGGGGGGGACAGGCGGGGCGCAATGAGCAGTTCTTC,CASSGGGQAGRNEQFF
TRBV4-2,TRBJ1-5,.,.,TGTGCCAGCAGCCAAGATCCGGGGAGCCAGCCCCAGCATTTT,CASSQDPGSQPQHF
TRBV27,TRBJ1-2,.,.,TGTGCCAGCAGGCGGGAACAGGTGTCAGACTATGGCTACACCTTC,CASRREQVSDYGYTF
TRBV27,TRBJ1-3,.,once,TGTGCCAGCAGTTTAGCCAGGGCTGGAAACACCATATATTTT,CASSLARAGNTIYF
TRBV23-1,TRBJ2-3,TRBD1,.,TGCGCCAGCAGTCAATCAACAGGGGATTCAGATACGCAGTATTTT,CASSQSTGDSDTQYF
TRBV28,TRBJ2-7,.,few,TGTGCCAGCAGTTCCCGGGACACGGACGAGCAGTACTTC,CASSSRDTDEQYF
TRBV5-4,TRBJ2-7,TRBD2,.,TGTGCCAGCAGCCTGACTAGCGGGAGGGGGGACGAGCAGTACTTC,CASSLTSGRGDEQYF
TRBV19,TRBJ1-2,.,.,TGTGCCAGTAGTATACCGGCAGGTGAAGTGGGCTATGGCTACACCTTC,CASSIPAGEVGYGYTF
TRBV28,TRBJ2-3,TRBD2,once,TGTGCCAGCGGGACTAGCGGGAGCACAGATACGCAGTATTTT,CASGTSGSTDTQYF
TRBV15,TRBJ2-3,TRBD2,.,TGTGCCACCAGTTCCTTAGCGGGAAGGACAGATACGCAGTATTTT,CATSSLAGRTDTQYF
TRBV1,TRBJ2-1,.,once,TGCACCAGCAGCCAAGATTCGGCCCCTAGCGGGAGAAAGGGTGAGCAGTTCTTC,CTSSQDSAPSGRKGEQFF
TRBV7-8,TRBJ2-5,.,once,TGTGCCAGCAGCTCAGAGGGTTGGCGGGAGACCCAGTACTTC,CASSSEGWRETQYF
TRBV4-1,TRBJ2-4,.,.,TGCGCCAGCAGCCAAGAAGGGACACTAGCGACCAAAAACATTCAGTACTTC,CASSQEGTLATKNIQYF
TRBV5-1,TRBJ1-5,TRBD1,.,TGCGCCAGCAGCCCGACAGGGCAAAATCAGCCCCAGCATTTT,CASSPTGQNQPQHF
TRBV7-6,TRBJ2-3,TRBD2,.,TGTGCCAGCAGCTTAGGGCTAGCGGGAGGGCCGTATACGCAGTATTTT,CASSLGLAGGPYTQYF